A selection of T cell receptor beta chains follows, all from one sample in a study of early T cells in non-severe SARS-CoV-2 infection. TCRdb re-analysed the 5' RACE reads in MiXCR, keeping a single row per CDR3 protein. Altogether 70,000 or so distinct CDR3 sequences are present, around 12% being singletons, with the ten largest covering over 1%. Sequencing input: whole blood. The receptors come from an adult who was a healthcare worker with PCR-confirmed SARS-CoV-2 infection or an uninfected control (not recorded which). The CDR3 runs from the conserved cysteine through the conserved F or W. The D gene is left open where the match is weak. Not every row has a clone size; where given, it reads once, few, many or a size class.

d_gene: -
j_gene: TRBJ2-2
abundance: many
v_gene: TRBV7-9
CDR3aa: CASSPSRLGAGELFF
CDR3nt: TGTGCCAGCAGCCCCTCTAGATTGGGGGCCGGGGAGCTGTTTTTT

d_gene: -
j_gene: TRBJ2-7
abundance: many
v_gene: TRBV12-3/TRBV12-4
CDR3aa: CASTSAERDYEQYF
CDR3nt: TGTGCCAGCACCTCCGCGGAGAGGGACTACGAGCAGTACTTC

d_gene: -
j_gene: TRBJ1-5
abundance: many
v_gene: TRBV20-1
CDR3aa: CSASNQPNQPQHF
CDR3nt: TGCAGTGCTAGTAATCAGCCTAATCAGCCCCAGCATTTT

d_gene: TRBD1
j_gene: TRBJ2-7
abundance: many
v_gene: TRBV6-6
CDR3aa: CATGGGQGAGEQYF
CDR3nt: TGTGCCACCGGGGGAGGACAGGGGGCGGGTGAGCAGTACTTC

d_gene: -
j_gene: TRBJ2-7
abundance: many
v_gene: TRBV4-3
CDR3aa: CASSQFVGGDEQYF
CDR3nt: TGCGCCAGCAGCCAGTTCGTGGGGGGCGACGAGCAGTACTTC

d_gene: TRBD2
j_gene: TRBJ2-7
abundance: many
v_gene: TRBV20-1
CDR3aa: CSARDLVAGAYEQYF
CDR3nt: TGCAGTGCTAGAGATTTGGTAGCGGGGGCCTACGAGCAGTACTTC

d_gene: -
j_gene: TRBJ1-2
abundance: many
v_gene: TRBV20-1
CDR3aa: CSARDPRDGFYGYTF
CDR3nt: TGCAGTGCTAGAGATCCCCGGGACGGCTTTTATGGCTACACCTTC

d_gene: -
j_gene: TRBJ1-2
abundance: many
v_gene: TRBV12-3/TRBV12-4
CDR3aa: CASSLAGASGQGGYTF
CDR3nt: TGTGCCAGCAGTTTAGCGGGGGCCAGCGGACAAGGTGGCTACACCTTC

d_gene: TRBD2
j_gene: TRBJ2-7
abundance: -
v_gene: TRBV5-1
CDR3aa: CASSLDLAVTYEQYF
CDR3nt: TGCGCCAGCAGCTTGGATCTAGCGGTGACCTACGAGCAGTACTTC

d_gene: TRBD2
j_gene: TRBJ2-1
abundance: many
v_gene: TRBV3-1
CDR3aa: CASSQERGRGDHEQFF
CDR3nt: TGTGCCAGCAGCCAAGAGCGCGGGAGGGGTGATCATGAGCAGTTCTTC

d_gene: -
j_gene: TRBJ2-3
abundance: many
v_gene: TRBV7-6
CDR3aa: CASSGLGMSLGDTQYF
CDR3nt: TGTGCCAGCAGCGGATTGGGGATGTCCCTAGGGGATACGCAGTATTTT

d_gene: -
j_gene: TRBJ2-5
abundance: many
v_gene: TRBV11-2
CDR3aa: CASSFPHFNRGGKTQYF
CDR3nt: TGTGCCAGCAGCTTCCCCCACTTCAACAGGGGGGGAAAGACCCAGTACTTC

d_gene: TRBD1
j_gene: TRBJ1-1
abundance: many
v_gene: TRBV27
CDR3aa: CASLGEGATEAFF
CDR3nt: TGTGCCAGTTTGGGGGAGGGGGCCACTGAAGCTTTCTTT

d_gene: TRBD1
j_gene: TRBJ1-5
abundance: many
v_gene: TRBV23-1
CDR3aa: CASSQRSRDRGQPQHF
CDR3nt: TGCGCCAGCAGTCAACGTAGCCGGGACAGGGGACAGCCCCAGCATTTT